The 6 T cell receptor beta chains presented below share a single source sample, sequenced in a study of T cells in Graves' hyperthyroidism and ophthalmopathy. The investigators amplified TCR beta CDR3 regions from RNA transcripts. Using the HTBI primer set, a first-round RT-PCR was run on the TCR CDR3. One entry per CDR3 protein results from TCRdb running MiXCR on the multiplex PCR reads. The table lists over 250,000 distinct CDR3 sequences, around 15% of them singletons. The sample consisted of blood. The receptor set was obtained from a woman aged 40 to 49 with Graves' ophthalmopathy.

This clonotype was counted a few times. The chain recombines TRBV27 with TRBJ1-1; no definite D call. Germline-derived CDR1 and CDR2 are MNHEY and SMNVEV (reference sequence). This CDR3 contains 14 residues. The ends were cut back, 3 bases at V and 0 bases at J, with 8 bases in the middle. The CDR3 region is CASSFARMNTEAFF. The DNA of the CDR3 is TGTGCCAGCAGTTTCGCCAGGATGAACACTGAAGCTTTCTTT.

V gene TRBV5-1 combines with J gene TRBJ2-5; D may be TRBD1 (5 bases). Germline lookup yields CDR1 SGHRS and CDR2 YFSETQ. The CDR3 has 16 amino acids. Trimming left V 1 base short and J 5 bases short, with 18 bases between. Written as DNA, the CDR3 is TGCGCCAGCAGCTTGATTCCGGCAGGGAATGCTGAGACCCAGTACTTC. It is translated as CASSLIPAGNAETQYF.

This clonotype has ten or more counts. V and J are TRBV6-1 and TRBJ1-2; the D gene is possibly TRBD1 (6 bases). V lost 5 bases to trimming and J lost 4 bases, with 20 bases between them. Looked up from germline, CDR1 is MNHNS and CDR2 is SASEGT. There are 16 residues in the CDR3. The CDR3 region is CASSSKPRTALYGYTF. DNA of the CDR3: TGTGCCAGCAGTTCCAAACCTCGGACAGCCCTCTATGGCTACACCTTC.

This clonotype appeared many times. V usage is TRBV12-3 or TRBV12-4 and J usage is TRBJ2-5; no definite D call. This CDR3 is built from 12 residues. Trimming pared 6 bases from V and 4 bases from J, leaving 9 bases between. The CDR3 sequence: CASSPHLETQYF. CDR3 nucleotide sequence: TGTGCCAGCAGCCCCCATTTAGAGACCCAGTACTTC.

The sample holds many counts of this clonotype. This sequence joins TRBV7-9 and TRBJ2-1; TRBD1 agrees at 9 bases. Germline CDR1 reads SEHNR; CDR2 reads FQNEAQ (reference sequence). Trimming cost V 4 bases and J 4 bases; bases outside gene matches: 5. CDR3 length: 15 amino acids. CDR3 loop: CASSSSGQGYNEQFF. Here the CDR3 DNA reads TGTGCCAGCAGCTCCTCGGGACAGGGTTACAATGAGCAGTTCTTC.

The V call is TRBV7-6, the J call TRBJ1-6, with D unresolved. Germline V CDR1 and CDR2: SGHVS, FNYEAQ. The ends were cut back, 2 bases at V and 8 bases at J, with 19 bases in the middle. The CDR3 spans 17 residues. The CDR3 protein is CASSLNPGPRLDSPLHF. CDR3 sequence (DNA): TGTGCCAGCAGCTTAAACCCGGGCCCGAGGCTTGATTCACCCCTCCACTTT.